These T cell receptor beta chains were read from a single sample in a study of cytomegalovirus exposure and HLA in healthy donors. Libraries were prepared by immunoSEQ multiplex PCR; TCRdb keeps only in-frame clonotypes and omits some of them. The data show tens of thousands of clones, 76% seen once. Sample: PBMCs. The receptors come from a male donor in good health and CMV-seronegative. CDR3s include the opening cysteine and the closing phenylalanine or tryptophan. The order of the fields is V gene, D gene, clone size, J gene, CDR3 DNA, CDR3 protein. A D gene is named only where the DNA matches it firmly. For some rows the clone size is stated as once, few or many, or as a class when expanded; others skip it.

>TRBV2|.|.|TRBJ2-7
TGTGCCAGCAGTGAATTAGTTCCGAGGGCCGGCTACGAGCAGTACTTC
CASSELVPRAGYEQYF
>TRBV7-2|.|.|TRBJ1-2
TGTGCCAGCAGCAGTTTGTCGGTTTATGGCTACACCTTC
CASSSLSVYGYTF
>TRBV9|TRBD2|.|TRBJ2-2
TGTGCCAGTCGCTGGGCGGGAGGGCTTGGCGGGGAGCTGTTTTTT
CASRWAGGLGGELFF
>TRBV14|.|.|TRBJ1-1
TGTGCCAGCAGCCAAGATGGAGGGCCTAACACTGAAGCTTTCTTT
CASSQDGGPNTEAFF
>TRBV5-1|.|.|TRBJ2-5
TGCGCCAGCAGCTTGTTACCGGGGGATGGAGAGACCCAGTACTTC
CASSLLPGDGETQYF
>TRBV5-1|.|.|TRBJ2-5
TGCGCCAGCAGCTTACAGGGTTCGCAAGAGACCCAGTACTTC
CASSLQGSQETQYF
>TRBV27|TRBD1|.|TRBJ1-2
TGTGCCAGCAGTTTCGCAGGGGGCCCCTATGGCTACACCTTC
CASSFAGGPYGYTF
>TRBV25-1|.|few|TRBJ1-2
TGTGCCAGCAGTGAACTGGGCGCAGCTAACTATGGCTACACCTTC
CASSELGAANYGYTF
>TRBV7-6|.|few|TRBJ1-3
TGTGCCAGCAGCTTAGTTGGGGCAGACTCTGGAAACACCATATATTTT
CASSLVGADSGNTIYF
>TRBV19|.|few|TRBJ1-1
TGTGCCAGTACCCTGAGCACTGAAGCTTTCTTT
CASTLSTEAFF
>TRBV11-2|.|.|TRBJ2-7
TGTGCCAGCAGCCTCCACCGGGTGGGCGAGCAGTACTTC
CASSLHRVGEQYF
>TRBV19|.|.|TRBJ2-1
TGTGCCAGCCACAGGATTCCGGGTGAGCAGTTCTTC
CASHRIPGEQFF
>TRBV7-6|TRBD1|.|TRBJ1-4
TGTGCCAGCAGCGGGACAGGGCGAGAAAAACTGTTTTTT
CASSGTGREKLFF
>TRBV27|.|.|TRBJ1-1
TGTGCCAGCAGCCAAATCGTCTTGGGACACAACACTGAAGCTTTCTTT
CASSQIVLGHNTEAFF
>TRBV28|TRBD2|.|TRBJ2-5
TGTGCCAGCAGTTCCCCCACGGCGGGAGGGTTGGGGACCCAGTACTTC
CASSSPTAGGLGTQYF
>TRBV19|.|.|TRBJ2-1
TGTGCCAGTAGTATGGTCACAGGGAGAGAAGAGCAGTTCTTC
CASSMVTGREEQFF
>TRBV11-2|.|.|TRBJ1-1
TGTGCCAGCAGCTACGGGTACACTGAAGCTTTCTTT
CASSYGYTEAFF
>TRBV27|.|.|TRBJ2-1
TGTGCCAGCAGTGCCGACACTCACAATGAGCAGTTCTTC
CASSADTHNEQFF
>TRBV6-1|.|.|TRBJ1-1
TGTGCCAGCAGTTTCCAGAACACTGAAGCTTTCTTT
CASSFQNTEAFF
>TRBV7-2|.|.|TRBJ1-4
TGTGCCAGCAGCTCTCAGGGGTCTAATGAAAAACTGTTTTTT
CASSSQGSNEKLFF
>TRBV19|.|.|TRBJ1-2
TGTGCCAGTAGAGCCCGGGACACATACTATGGCTACACCTTC
CASRARDTYYGYTF
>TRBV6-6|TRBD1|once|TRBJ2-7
TGTGCCAGCAGTTACCCTCTGGGTGACAGGGTTCCCGAGCAGTACTTC
CASSYPLGDRVPEQYF